The text below deals with one TCR beta chain. Antigen unknown. Participants comprised healthy donors of bone marrow. The germline V gene has CDR1 SGHTS and CDR2 YDEGEE. This CDR3 has 17 residues. J was trimmed by 0 bases and V by 4 bases; bases with no gene match: 9. The PCR employed 60 Vbeta primers together with 13 Jbeta primers. In the original analysis: Counted up in a later analysis, unique TCR beta chains came to about 80 million, with around 10 million shared. The method was immunoSEQ multiplex PCR; TCRdb's version includes in-frame clones alone and lacks a portion of them. V and J calls and clone size come straight from that table; D and trimming were deduced from the DNA. The sample has 130,000 to 150,000 clones, about 82% seen once; the top ten hold roughly 2%. This sample stems from a study of cytomegalovirus exposure and HLA in healthy donors. Study as a whole: Counted in an early data release were roughly 87 million unique TCRs from HLA-typed donors.

Whole-study results and caveats: Confirmation in vitro established that a few CMV-associated chains were specific for CMV antigens.

This sequence originates from a man younger than 45 in good health and CMV-seronegative. The rearrangement links TRBV5-8 to TRBJ2-4, with TRBD2 matching 8 bases. Sequenced sample: PBMCs. This CDR3 is CASSPSDGGVAKNIQYF. The CDR3 nucleotides are TGTGCCAGCAGCCCGTCTGACGGGGGGGTAGCCAAAAACATTCAGTACTTC.